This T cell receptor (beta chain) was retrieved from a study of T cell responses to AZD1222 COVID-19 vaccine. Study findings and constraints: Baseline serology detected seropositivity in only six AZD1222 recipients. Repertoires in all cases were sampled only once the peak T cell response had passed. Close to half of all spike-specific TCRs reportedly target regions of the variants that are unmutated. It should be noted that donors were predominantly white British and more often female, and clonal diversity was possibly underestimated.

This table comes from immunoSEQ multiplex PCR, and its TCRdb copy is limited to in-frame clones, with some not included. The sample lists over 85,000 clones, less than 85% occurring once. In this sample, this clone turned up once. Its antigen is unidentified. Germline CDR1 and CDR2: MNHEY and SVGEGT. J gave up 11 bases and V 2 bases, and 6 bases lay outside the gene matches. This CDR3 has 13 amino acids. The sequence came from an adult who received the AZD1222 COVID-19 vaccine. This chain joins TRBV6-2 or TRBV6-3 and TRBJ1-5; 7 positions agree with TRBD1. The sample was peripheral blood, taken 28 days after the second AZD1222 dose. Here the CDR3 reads CASSYPDRVTQHF. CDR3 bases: TGTGCCAGCAGTTACCCAGACAGGGTAACCCAGCATTTT.